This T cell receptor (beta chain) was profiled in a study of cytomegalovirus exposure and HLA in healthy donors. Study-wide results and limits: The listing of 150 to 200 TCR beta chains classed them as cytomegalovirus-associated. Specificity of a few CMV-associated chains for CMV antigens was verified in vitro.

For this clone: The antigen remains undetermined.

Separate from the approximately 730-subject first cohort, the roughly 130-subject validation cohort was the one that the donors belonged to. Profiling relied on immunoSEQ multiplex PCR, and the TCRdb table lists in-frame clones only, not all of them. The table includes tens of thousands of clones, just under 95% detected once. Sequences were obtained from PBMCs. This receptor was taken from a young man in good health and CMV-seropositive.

CDR3 sequence reads: CASSLVLAGSHEQYF. CDR3 in DNA: TGTGCCAGCAGCTTAGTTTTAGCAGGGTCCCACGAGCAGTACTTC. V is TRBV7-9 and J is TRBJ2-7, with D perhaps matching TRBD1 (5 bases). The germline V gene encodes CDR1 SEHNR and CDR2 FQNEAQ (reference sequence). The length of the CDR3 is 15 residues. The ends were cut back, 1 base at V and 5 bases at J, with 15 bases in the middle.